The 6 T cell receptor beta chains presented below share a single source sample, sequenced in a study of blood T cell repertoires in COVID-19. Generated by immunoSEQ multiplex PCR, the TCRdb table keeps only in-frame clones and is missing some. Among fewer than 700,000 clones, about 88% were seen once, and the ten largest hold roughly 8%. Sample: peripheral blood. Source of these receptors: a woman aged 45-60 years with COVID-19, enrolled during active disease.

This clone was detected only once. The genes are TRBV3-1 (or the pseudogene TRBV3-2) and TRBJ1-6, with D possibly TRBD1 on 6 matching bases. The V and J ends lost 2 bases and 11 bases respectively, with 10 bases between them. CDR3 length equals 13 residues. Germline CDR1 is LGHDT and CDR2 is YNNKEL (reference sequence). The CDR3 loop reads CASSQTQGTPLHF. CDR3 DNA sequence: TGTGCCAGCAGCCAAACCCAGGGGACACCCCTCCACTTT.

The gene calls are TRBV6-6 and TRBJ1-5, with a weak D call TRBD1 (6 bases). Germline CDR1 and CDR2: MNHNY and SVGAGI (reference sequence). The CDR3 spans 16 residues. V was cut by 7 bases and J by 2 bases, with 18 bases left in between. CDR3 in DNA: TGTGCCAGCACCCAAGCCCACAGGGAAGGCAATCAGCCCCAGCATTTT. Its protein is CASTQAHREGNQPQHF.

In the case of this clone: A read error may account for a junction end that differs from germline. The chain combines TRBV2 with TRBJ2-7; no clear D. Germline V CDR1 and CDR2: SNHLY, FYNNEI. CDR3 length equals 10 residues. The CDR3 here is CASAIYGQYF. The CDR3 DNA reads as TGTGCCAGCGCCATCTACGGGCAGTACTTC.

The rearrangement joins TRBV9 to TRBJ2-1; D perhaps matches TRBD1 (6 bases). Trimming removed 4 bases at V and 5 bases at J, with 13 bases between. This CDR3 spans 14 amino acids. The V gene's germline CDR1 is SGDLS and CDR2 YYNGEE. The CDR3 nucleotides are TGTGCCAGCAGCCTCAGGGGATTGGACAATGAGCAGTTCTTC. Residues: CASSLRGLDNEQFF. The complete variable domain, with remaining parts taken from reference TRBV9 and TRBJ2-1, reads DSGVTQTPKHLITATGQRVTLRCSPRSGDLSVYWYQQSLDQGLQFLIQYYNGEERAKGNILERFSAQQFPDLHSELNLSSLELGDSALYFCASSLRGLDNEQFFGPGTRLTVL.

The V and J genes are TRBV6-4 and TRBJ2-4, with D maybe TRBD2 (6 bases). From germline, CDR1 is MRHNA and CDR2 SNTAGT. Trimming took 7 bases from V and 0 from J, leaving 13 bases between them. The CDR3 consists of 15 residues. The CDR3 DNA is TGTGCCAGCAATCCCGAGGGACTAGCCAAAAACATTCAGTACTTC. It codes for CASNPEGLAKNIQYF.

The chain combines TRBV7-3 with TRBJ1-1; TRBD1 is a possible D gene (6 bases). Trimming left V 5 bases short and J 0 bases short, with 7 bases between. Germline-derived CDR1 and CDR2 are SGHTA and FQGTGA. The CDR3 covers 13 residues. CDR3 bases: TGTGCCAGCAGCGGACAGCTGAACACTGAAGCTTTCTTT. Amino acid sequence: CASSGQLNTEAFF.